This T cell receptor beta chain was captured by sequencing in a study of blood T cell repertoires in COVID-19 (dated by TCRdb to about 2020). Context from the whole study: Samples from collaborators originated in the United States, Italy and Spain and spanned both the acute and convalescent phases of COVID-19. The repertoires were released in a freely available public database intended as a resource for research on the immune response to SARS-CoV-2. The prospective study material was composed of cDNA or gDNA derived from T cells, B-cell-depleted T cells, or PBMCs. The samples were drawn from the first 160 participants of the ongoing ImmuneRACE study and from roughly 1,300 subjects provided by 6 global collaborators. Sample metadata almost always included a de-identified subject ID, COVID-19 status, age in years and sex. Subjects who had been exposed to COVID-19, were actively infected with it, or had recovered from it provided the deeply sampled blood TCRbeta repertoires that made up the dataset. Where available, HLA class I and class II types were taken from metadata supplied by the sample provider and were not determined by assay-based typing.

CDR1 and CDR2, looked up from the germline V gene, are SGHTS and YDEGEE. V has 0 bases trimmed and J has 6 bases trimmed; junction bases matching no gene number 2. Its CDR3 holds 15 amino acids, cysteine through phenylalanine. Of the read, only the CDR3 DNA is kept; its 45 bases are in frame from base 1. Each collaborating institution followed its own protocols to collect whole blood in K2EDTA tubes. Collaborator samples were shipped for TCRbeta analysis as frozen whole blood, isolated PBMCs, or DNA extracted from either sample type. The paper as a whole reports these results and caveats: The quantity of clinical and demographic metadata differed by source and by participant and was supplied without curation.

TCRbeta CDR3 regions were amplified from genomic DNA by means of the immunoSEQ Assay, a bias-controlled multiplex PCR. The paper's processing steps were these. The number of nucleated cells in each sample was estimated by amplification of reference gene primers within the assay. To quantify the absolute abundance of each unique TCRbeta CDR3 rearrangement, sequence reads were collapsed and filtered. Productive Simpson clonality was computed per sample as the square root of Simpson's diversity index over productive rearrangements. The source is immuneACCESS, and TCRdb retained only in-frame sequences with V and J called. Part of the clones is not carried over; for the studies checked, unresolved V genes explain less than half of this, and the remainder is unexplained. V and J calls and clone size are copied from that table; D and trimming were computed from the DNA. This sample lists about 78,000 clones; more than 75% were detected once. The ten largest clones add up to around 5% of the sample.

In the case of this clone: No antigen is known for it. Base qualities are not at hand, and no much larger clone is one base apart.

Rearrangement joined TRBV5-8 to TRBJ2-1; a stretch of 11 junction bases matches TRBD1. This clonotype was obtained from a man in his forties or fifties with active or convalescent COVID-19. Sequences were obtained from peripheral blood. At the DNA level, the sequence is TGTGCCAGCAGCTTGGCGGGACAGGGGGTCAATGAGCAGTTCTTC. This gives the protein CASSLAGQGVNEQFF.